Sequencing of this TCR beta chain was carried out in a study of T cell responses to AZD1222 COVID-19 vaccine (dated by TCRdb to the early 2020s). General notes on the study: AZD1222 recipients given second doses at about 4 weeks or at about 12 weeks were pooled, since spike-specific TCR depth and breadth were not found to differ between the two schedules. TCR sequencing was performed for about 240 trial participants, of whom about 200 were given two doses of AZD1222 and some 26 were given two doses of MenACWY control vaccine. Trial participants were enrolled into age subgroups of 18-55, 56-69 and 70-plus years, which contained 148, 28 and 57 TCR-sequenced participants, respectively.

A remark on this clone: No antigen is known for it. Qualities for individual bases were not recorded, and no much larger clone is one base off.

Interpreted using the paper, the time point label stands for: baseline before first vaccination. The vaccinee samples were drawn from two UK trials, COV001 and COV002, one of which was a single-blind randomized controlled phase 2/3 trial testing AZD1222 (ChAdOx1 nCoV-19) in healthy adults. Trial participant PBMC samples were collected at day 0 and day 28 after the second dose for TCRbeta chain sequencing. The junction shows trimming of 2 bases on V and 1 base on J, and the gene matches do not reach 6 bases of it. Taken from the germline V gene (reference sequence), the CDR1 and CDR2 loops are LGHDT and YNNKEL. The CDR3 runs 17 amino acids, cysteine and phenylalanine included. CDR3 DNA only is kept here, 51 bases in frame from base 1. The CDR3 regions of human TCRbeta chains were analyzed by immunosequencing. Regarding the original processing steps: Repertoire TCRs were checked for matches against a reference library of SARS-CoV-2-specific TCRs that had been generated using the MIRA antigen-specificity platform. Breadth was defined as the fraction of unique TCRs that were SARS-CoV-2-associated, and depth was defined as the fraction of total T cells that were SARS-CoV-2-associated. Using the MIRA data, every spike-specific TCR was mapped to the spike region that the TCR reacted to and assigned to either a CD4 or a CD8 class. Log10-transformed breadth and depth values were compared by one-way ANOVA with Sidak's multiple comparisons tests. TCRdb obtained this table from immuneACCESS and retained in-frame rearrangements with V and J assigned. These tables miss some clones; where compared with another copy, unresolved V genes account for less than half of the shortfall, and the remainder is unexplained. V and J calls and clone size are copied from that table; D and trimming were computed from the DNA. The sample table holds about 150,000 clones, of which around 90% were seen once. The top ten constitute 1.5% to 2% of the sample.

What the work shows at the level of the full study, not this receptor alone: Only 5 to 7 AZD1222 recipients were SARS-CoV-2 seropositive at baseline, limiting conclusions about previously exposed vaccinees. Reportedly, close to half of the unique spike-specific TCRs recognized epitopes lying outside the regions that are mutated in the B.1.351 and B.1.1.7 variants. After two AZD1222 doses, both the breadth and the depth of spike-specific TCRs were significantly higher than at day 0 and than in MenACWY recipients. Vaccine-associated CD4 TCRs spanned the whole spike protein, with dominant responses in regions 160-218 and 743-854. The 56-69-year group was small, and its depth increase did not reach significance, likely because of low power. Participants were mostly white British, with more females than males. The authors suggested clonal diversity may have been underestimated. No day 14 peak-response samples were available, so repertoires were characterized only after the peak T cell response.

The sequenced sample was peripheral blood, obtained on day 0 of AZD1222 vaccination. This receptor chain uses TRBV3-1 (or the pseudogene TRBV3-2) and TRBJ2-5, with TRBD2 identical over 11 junction bases. The receptor comes from an adult in good health. The DNA sequence is TGTGCCAGCAGCCAACCCGTGGGGACTAGCGGCCAAGAGACCCAGTACTTC. It codes for CASSQPVGTSGQETQYF.